One and the same sample provided the 31 T cell receptor beta chains below, sequenced in a study of response to subunit inactivated influenza vaccine. MiXCR was run by TCRdb on the RT-PCR reads, yielding one entry per CDR3 protein. The data hold fewer than 600,000 distinct CDR3 sequences, with approximately 7.8% observed a single time. The source was PBMCs from blood, collected around 25 months after vaccination. The source is a man aged 45-69 years who received an inactivated influenza vaccine.

The chain has TRBV7-2 and TRBJ2-7; 9 bases are a match to TRBD1. The germline V gene encodes CDR1 SGHTA and CDR2 FQGNSA. Trimming took 5 bases from V and 5 from J; bases not matched to a gene: 16. The CDR3 spans 17 residues. CDR3 sequence: CASSPLVNPGQGHEQYF. The CDR3 region has the DNA TGTGCCAGCAGCCCGCTTGTCAATCCGGGACAGGGACACGAGCAGTACTTC.

J is TRBJ1-6 and V is TRBV11-2; tentative D call: TRBD1 (6 bases). V was shortened by 1 base and J by 0 bases, with 13 bases between the two germline ends. Germline V CDR1 and CDR2: SGHAT, FQNNGV. The CDR3 covers 18 residues. The chain's CDR3 is CASSLGGAGSSYNSPLHF. CDR3 nucleotide sequence: TGTGCCAGCAGCTTAGGGGGGGCAGGGAGCTCCTATAATTCACCCCTCCACTTT.

The table lists this clonotype with many counts. The chain carries TRBV5-8 and TRBJ2-3; D perhaps matches TRBD2 (5 bases). This CDR3 spans 15 amino acids. The germline gives CDR1 SGHTS, CDR2 YDEGEE. Deletions cut 0 bases from V and 9 bases from J, with 17 bases between. CDR3 sequence reads: CASSLVSGLRGTQYF. CDR3 DNA sequence: TGTGCCAGCAGCTTGGTCTCGGGGTTGCGAGGCACGCAGTATTTT. Complete variable domain (other parts from reference TRBV5-8 and TRBJ2-3): EAGVTQSPTHLIKTRGQQATLRCSPISGHTSVYWYQQALGLGLQFLLWYDEGEERNRGNFPPRFSGRQFPNYSSELNVNALELEDSALYLCASSLVSGLRGTQYFGPGTRLTVL.

This clonotype appeared a few times. This chain connects TRBV7-8 to TRBJ2-4; unclear D gene. V was clipped by 5 bases and J by 6 bases, with 17 bases between them. Germline CDR1 and CDR2: SGHVS and FQNEAQ. CDR3 size: 15 residues. Here the CDR3 reads CASSPSTGRSNIQYF. The DNA for the CDR3 is TGTGCCAGCAGCCCGTCGACGGGCAGATCAAACATTCAGTACTTC.

Here the CDR3 reads CAISEGRGYGYTF. Written as DNA, the CDR3 is TGTGCCATCAGTGAAGGAAGGGGCTATGGCTACACCTTC. The chain links TRBV10-3 to TRBJ1-2; D perhaps matches TRBD1 (5 bases). Per the germline V gene, CDR1 is ENHRY and CDR2 is SYGVKD. CDR3 length: 13 residues. Trimming shortened V by 3 bases and J by 4 bases, and 9 bases separated the two germline ends.

This clonotype was counted only a few times. J is TRBJ1-2 and V is TRBV15, with D possibly TRBD1 on 5 matching bases. The CDR3 contains 15 residues. Trimming cost V 2 bases and J 4 bases, with 14 bases left between them. CDR1 and CDR2 (germline): LNHNV, YYDKDF (reference sequence). CDR3 in amino acids: CATSRTRDGLYGYTF. The CDR3 DNA is TGTGCCACCAGCAGAACTCGGGACGGTCTCTATGGCTACACCTTC.

The chain is built from TRBV5-1 and TRBJ2-7; no definite D call. With 1 base removed from V and 7 bases from J, the gap between germline ends came to 15 bases. From germline, CDR1 is SGHRS and CDR2 YFSETQ. The CDR3 spans 14 residues. The CDR3 DNA is TGCGCCAGCAGCTTGCCCGGATGGATGGGAGAGCAGTACTTC. It yields the protein CASSLPGWMGEQYF.

This clonotype showed up many times. The V gene is TRBV4-1, the J gene TRBJ2-5; D unclear. Looked up from germline, CDR1 is MGHRA and CDR2 is YSYEKL. The V end was cut by 5 bases, the J end by 5 bases, with 12 bases between. The CDR3 covers 13 residues. The CDR3 region is CASSSGSQETQYF. Written as DNA, the CDR3 is TGCGCCAGCAGCTCCGGAAGCCAGGAGACCCAGTACTTC.

The sample holds a few counts of this clonotype. This chain links TRBV6-5 with TRBJ2-7, with D perhaps TRBD2 (6 bases). The CDR3 length is 15 residues. V dropped 0 bases and J dropped 3 bases, with 12 bases sitting between them. Germline-derived CDR1 and CDR2 are MNHEY and SVGAGI. The CDR3 region is CASSYSAGQIYEQYF. CDR3 coding DNA: TGTGCCAGCAGTTACTCGGCGGGGCAGATCTACGAGCAGTACTTC.

This clonotype came up many times. The chain recombines TRBV15 with TRBJ1-5, with D uncertain. The CDR3 sequence is 14 residues long. Looked up from germline, CDR1 is LNHNV and CDR2 is YYDKDF (reference sequence). Trimming cost V 0 bases and J 7 bases, with 10 bases left between them. The CDR3 nucleotides read TGTGCCACCAGCAGAGATATCGTCGGCCAGCCCCAGCATTTT. Translation gives CATSRDIVGQPQHF. Full variable domain (missing parts from reference TRBV15 and TRBJ1-5): DAMVIQNPRYQVTQFGKPVTLSCSQTLNHNVMYWYQQKSSQAPKLLFHYYDKDFNNEADTPDNFQSRRPNTSFCFLDIRSPGLGDTAMYLCATSRDIVGQPQHFGDGTRLSIL.

Regarding this clonotype: A junction boundary mismatches the germline segment, possibly from a read error. In DNA, the CDR3 is TGCAGCGCAATTAGGGGGACTACTTACAGTGAGCAGTTCTTC. Protein product: CSAIRGTTYSEQFF. The chain employs TRBV20-1 and TRBJ2-1; D possibly corresponds to TRBD2 (7 bases). Germline assignment: CDR1 DFQATT and CDR2 SNEGSKA (reference sequence). The CDR3 totals 14 residues.

The chain links TRBV29-1 to TRBJ2-1, with 12 nucleotides matching TRBD1. Germline loops: CDR1 SQVTM, CDR2 ANQGSEA. V lost 7 bases to trimming and J lost 6 bases; unmatched junction nucleotides: 22. The CDR3 has 19 residues. This CDR3 reads CSAGSGTGGAFPRGNEQFF. The CDR3 coding sequence is TGCAGCGCCGGATCCGGGACAGGGGGCGCCTTCCCACGGGGCAATGAGCAGTTCTTC.

The table lists this clonotype with many counts. V gene TRBV7-7 combines with J gene TRBJ2-3; D not resolved. This CDR3 has 15 residues. Trimming left V 4 bases short and J 6 bases short, with 17 bases between. Germline loops: CDR1 SSHAT, CDR2 FNYEAQ (reference sequence). In nucleotides, the CDR3 is TGTGCCAGCAGCTCCTCCTTAGATACCCGCGATACGCAGTATTTT. The encoded protein is CASSSSLDTRDTQYF.

The chain links TRBV6-1 to TRBJ2-5; D is unresolved. Per germline, CDR1 MNHNS and CDR2 SASEGT. The CDR3 extends over 13 amino acids. Trimming pared 5 bases from V and 5 bases from J, leaving 12 bases between. CDR3: CASSTLPRETQYF. The CDR3, as DNA: TGTGCCAGCAGTACACTACCGCGGGAGACCCAGTACTTC.

This clonotype was seen only a few times. The V call is TRBV24-1, the J call TRBJ2-1; D uncertain. Trimming left V 4 bases short and J 15 bases short, with 12 bases between. Germline CDR1 KGHDR, CDR2 SFDVKD. CDR3 length: 11 residues. As DNA, the CDR3 is TGTGCCACCAGTGACCACACCCTTGGGTTCTTC. It yields the protein CATSDHTLGFF.

This clonotype was counted between two and nine times. The rearrangement uses TRBV7-2 and TRBJ2-7; 7 nucleotides align to TRBD2. CDR1 and CDR2 from the germline V gene are SGHTA and FQGNSA. The CDR3 is made up of 14 amino acids. The V and J ends lost 1 base and 3 bases, in that order; junction bases with no gene match: 3. CDR3: CASSLGREYYEQYF. The CDR3 DNA sequence: TGTGCCAGCAGCTTAGGGCGGGAGTACTACGAGCAGTACTTC. Filled out from reference TRBV7-2 and TRBJ2-7, the complete variable domain reads GAGVSQSPSNKVTEKGKDVELRCDPISGHTALYWYRQSLGQGLEFLIYFQGNSAPDKSGLPSDRFSAERTGGSVSTLTIQRTQQEDSAVYLCASSLGREYYEQYFGPGTRLTVT.

The chain employs TRBV20-1 and TRBJ2-5; 10 bases map to TRBD2. The CDR3 is 13 residues long. The germline gives CDR1 DFQATT, CDR2 SNEGSKA (reference sequence). Losses at the gene ends were 6 bases for V and 5 bases for J; bases not matched to a gene: 6. The chain's CDR3 is CSATGTSAETQYF. The CDR3 coding sequence is TGCAGTGCCACCGGGACTAGCGCGGAGACCCAGTACTTC.

The chain employs TRBV10-3 and TRBJ2-2; D is possibly TRBD1 or TRBD2 (6 bases each). The germline V and J ends were trimmed by 7 bases and 0 bases, with 15 bases remaining between them. Germline V gives CDR1 ENHRY, CDR2 SYGVKD. The CDR3 loop spans 16 amino acids. CDR3 DNA sequence: TGTGCCATCAATATGGAGGGGGTGGCGAACACCGGGGAGCTGTTTTTT. Its protein is CAINMEGVANTGELFF.

The table lists this clonotype with a few counts. J is TRBJ2-3 and V is TRBV5-5, with D possibly called TRBD1 or TRBD2 (5 bases each). V was clipped by 0 bases and J by 6 bases, with 11 bases between them. Germline V gene data show CDR1 as SGHKS and CDR2 as YYEKEE (reference sequence). This CDR3 has 14 residues. As DNA, the CDR3 is TGTGCCAGCAGCTTGGGTGGGGACGGGGATACGCAGTATTTT. This codes for CASSLGGDGDTQYF.

The V gene is TRBV10-3, the J gene TRBJ1-4; D not resolved. The CDR3 extends over 13 amino acids. With 3 bases removed from V and 4 bases from J, the gap between germline ends came to 6 bases. Per the germline V gene, CDR1 is ENHRY and CDR2 is SYGVKD. Written as DNA, the CDR3 is TGTGCCATCAGTGACAGAAATAATGAAAAACTGTTTTTT. Its translation: CAISDRNNEKLFF.

This clonotype was recorded many times. The chain is built from TRBV7-2 and TRBJ2-3, with 12 bases lining up with TRBD2. Trimming cost V 0 bases and J 7 bases; bases outside gene matches: 5. Germline V lookup: CDR1 SGHTA, CDR2 FQGNSA. The length of the CDR3 is 16 residues. The CDR3 region is CASSLATGTSGYTQYF. Here the CDR3 DNA reads TGTGCCAGCAGCTTAGCTACAGGGACTAGCGGGTATACGCAGTATTTT. The full variable domain, in which reference TRBV7-2 and TRBJ2-3 provide the parts outside the CDR3, is GAGVSQSPSNKVTEKGKDVELRCDPISGHTALYWYRQSLGQGLEFLIYFQGNSAPDKSGLPSDRFSAERTGGSVSTLTIQRTQQEDSAVYLCASSLATGTSGYTQYFGPGTRLTVL.

This clonotype appeared a few times. The CDR3 DNA reads TGTGCCAGCAGCTTACCACTGGACAGGGGATTGAATGAGCAGTTCTTC. Translating it yields CASSLPLDRGLNEQFF. The V gene is TRBV7-9, the J gene TRBJ2-1, with 9 bases matching TRBD1. CDR3 length equals 16 residues. Per the germline V gene, CDR1 is SEHNR and CDR2 is FQNEAQ (reference sequence). V shed 2 bases and J 7 bases; nucleotides not matched to a gene: 9.

This clonotype occurred a few times. V and J are TRBV6-2 or TRBV6-3 and TRBJ1-1; TRBD1 aligns across 10 bases. The CDR3 length is 13 residues. The ends lost 7 bases at V and 8 bases at J; junction bases unmatched: 7. CDR1 and CDR2 from the germline V gene are MNHEY and SVGEGT. This CDR3 is CASTEGTGAEAFF. The CDR3, as DNA: TGTGCCAGCACCGAGGGGACAGGGGCCGAAGCTTTCTTT.

The chain recombines TRBV6-2 or TRBV6-3 with TRBJ2-1, with D possibly matching TRBD2 (6 bases). The germline V gene encodes CDR1 MNHEY and CDR2 SVGEGT. The V gene lost 2 bases and the J gene lost 0 bases, with 17 bases spanning the gap. The CDR3 extends over 18 amino acids. CDR3 protein: CASSYTTASEYSYNEQFF. The DNA of the CDR3 is TGTGCCAGCAGTTACACAACCGCTAGCGAATACTCCTACAATGAGCAGTTCTTC.

In this sample, this clonotype turned up many times. The chain's CDR3 is CASSGTAPYEQYF. The CDR3, as DNA: TGTGCCAGCAGCGGGACTGCCCCATACGAGCAGTACTTC. V and J are TRBV7-2 and TRBJ2-7; perhaps TRBD2 as D (6 bases). V shed 5 bases and J shed 4 bases, with 12 bases lying between them. Germline CDR1 SGHTA, CDR2 FQGNSA. The CDR3 sequence is 13 residues long. Full variable domain (outside the CDR3, taken from reference TRBV7-2 and TRBJ2-7): GAGVSQSPSNKVTEKGKDVELRCDPISGHTALYWYRQSLGQGLEFLIYFQGNSAPDKSGLPSDRFSAERTGGSVSTLTIQRTQQEDSAVYLCASSGTAPYEQYFGPGTRLTVT.

The gene calls are TRBV6-5 and TRBJ2-3; 7 positions agree with TRBD2. V shed 6 bases and J 0 bases; nucleotides not matched to a gene: 12. CDR1 is MNHEY and CDR2 is SVGAGI in the germline V gene. This CDR3 is 17 amino acids long. In DNA form, the CDR3 reads TGTGCCAGCAGCCTAAACCGACTAGCAGCTAGCACAGATACGCAGTATTTT. This translates into CASSLNRLAASTDTQYF.

The V and J genes are TRBV6-6 and TRBJ2-5, with D perhaps TRBD1 or TRBD2 (5 bases each). CDR3 size: 12 residues. Germline assignment: CDR1 MNHNY and CDR2 SVGAGI (reference sequence). Deletions cut 3 bases from V and 5 bases from J, with 7 bases between. CDR3 sequence reads: CASSYGTETQYF. The CDR3 DNA reads TGTGCCAGCAGTTATGGGACCGAGACCCAGTACTTC.

The chain is built from TRBV2 and TRBJ2-3; D unresolved. CDR1 is SNHLY, CDR2 FYNNEI, per germline. The V and J ends lost 5 bases and 3 bases respectively, with 6 bases between them. This CDR3 comprises 12 residues. In nucleotides, the CDR3 is TGTGCCAGCAGTATGACTACAGATACGCAGTATTTT. Translated: CASSMTTDTQYF.

This clonotype was recorded many times. V is TRBV12-3 or TRBV12-4 and J is TRBJ2-3; D gene uncertain. Trimming cost V 5 bases and J 7 bases, with 13 bases left between them. The CDR3 extends over 13 amino acids. The CDR3 DNA reads TGTGCCAGCAGTCCAAGCAATAGCAATACGCAGTATTTT. Encoded protein: CASSPSNSNTQYF.

V and J are TRBV6-2 or TRBV6-3 and TRBJ2-2; TRBD2 matches at 15 bases. Germline lookup yields CDR1 MNHEY and CDR2 SVGEGT. The J segment lost 0 bases and the V segment lost 5 bases, leaving 13 bases of the junction unmatched. The length of the CDR3 is 21 residues. The CDR3 DNA reads as TGTGCCAGCAGTAATGGACTAGCGGGAGGGCTTACGTTCGCGAACACCGGGGAGCTGTTTTTT. Translated, it gives CASSNGLAGGLTFANTGELFF.

The gene calls are TRBV6-2 or TRBV6-3 and TRBJ2-7; no clear D. This CDR3 comprises 14 residues. Germline CDR1 is MNHEY and CDR2 is SVGEGT. V lost 8 bases and J lost 2, with 16 bases in between. This chain's CDR3 is CASQIGAFPYEQYF. CDR3 sequence (DNA): TGTGCCAGCCAGATCGGCGCTTTTCCCTACGAGCAGTACTTC.